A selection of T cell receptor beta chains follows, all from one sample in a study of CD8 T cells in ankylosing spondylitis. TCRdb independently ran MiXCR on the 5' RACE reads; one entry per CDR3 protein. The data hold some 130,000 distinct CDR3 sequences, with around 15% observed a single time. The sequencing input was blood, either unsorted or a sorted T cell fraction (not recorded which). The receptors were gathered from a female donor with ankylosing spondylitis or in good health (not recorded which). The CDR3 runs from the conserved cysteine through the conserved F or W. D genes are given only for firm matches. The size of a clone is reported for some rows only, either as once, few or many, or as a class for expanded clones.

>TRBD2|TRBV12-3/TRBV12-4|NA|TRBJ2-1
TGTGCCAGCAGACCCGGGGCAGCGGGGGGATACGAGCAGTTCTTC
CASRPGAAGGYEQFF
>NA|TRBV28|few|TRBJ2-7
TGTGCCGGTCAGGGATCCTCCTACGAGCAGTACTTC
CAGQGSSYEQYF
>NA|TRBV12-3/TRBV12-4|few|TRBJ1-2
TGTGCCAGCAAGCGACCCCCGGACCATGGCTACACCTTC
CASKRPPDHGYTF
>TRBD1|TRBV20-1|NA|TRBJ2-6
TGCAGTGCCCGCGACAGGGTTGGGGCCAACGTCCTGACTTTC
CSARDRVGANVLTF
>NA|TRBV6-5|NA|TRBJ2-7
TGTGCCAGCAGTTATGGCAGACTGAGCCCCGAGCAGTACTTC
CASSYGRLSPEQYF
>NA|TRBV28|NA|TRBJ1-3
TGTGCCAGCAGTTTGAGGCAGCACGACTCTGGAAACACCATATATTTT
CASSLRQHDSGNTIYF
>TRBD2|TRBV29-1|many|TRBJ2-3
TGCAGCGTTGGACGACTAGCGAGCACAGATACGCAGTATTTT
CSVGRLASTDTQYF
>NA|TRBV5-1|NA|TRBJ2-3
TGCGCCAGCAGCAGGGACTCTAGCACAGATACGCAGTATTTT
CASSRDSSTDTQYF
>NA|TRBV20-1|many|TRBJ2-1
TGCAGTGCTAGAGGCCCCAAGGGTGAGCAGTTCTTC
CSARGPKGEQFF
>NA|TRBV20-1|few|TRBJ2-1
TGCAGTGGAGAAGCAAGCTCCTACAATGAGCAGTTCTTC
CSGEASSYNEQFF